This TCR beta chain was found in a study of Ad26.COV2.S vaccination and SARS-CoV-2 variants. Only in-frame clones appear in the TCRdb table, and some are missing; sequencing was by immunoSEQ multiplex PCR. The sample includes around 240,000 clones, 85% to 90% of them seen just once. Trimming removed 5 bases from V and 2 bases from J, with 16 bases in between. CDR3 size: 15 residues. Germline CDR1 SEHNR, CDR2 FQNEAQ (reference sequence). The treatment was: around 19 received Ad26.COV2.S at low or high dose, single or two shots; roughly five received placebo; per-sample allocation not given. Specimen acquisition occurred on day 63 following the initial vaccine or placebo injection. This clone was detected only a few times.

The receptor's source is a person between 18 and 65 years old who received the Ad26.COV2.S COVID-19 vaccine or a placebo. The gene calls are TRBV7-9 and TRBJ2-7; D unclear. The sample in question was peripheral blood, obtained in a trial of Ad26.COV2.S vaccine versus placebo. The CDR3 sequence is CASSPPGLNTYEQYF. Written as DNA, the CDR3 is TGTGCCAGCAGCCCCCCCGGGTTGAACACCTACGAGCAGTACTTC. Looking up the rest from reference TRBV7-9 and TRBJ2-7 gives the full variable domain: DTGVSQNPRHKITKRGQNVTFRCDPISEHNRLYWYRQTLGQGPEFLTYFQNEAQLEKSRLLSDRFSAERPKGSFSTLEIQRTEQGDSAMYLCASSPPGLNTYEQYFGPGTRLTVT.